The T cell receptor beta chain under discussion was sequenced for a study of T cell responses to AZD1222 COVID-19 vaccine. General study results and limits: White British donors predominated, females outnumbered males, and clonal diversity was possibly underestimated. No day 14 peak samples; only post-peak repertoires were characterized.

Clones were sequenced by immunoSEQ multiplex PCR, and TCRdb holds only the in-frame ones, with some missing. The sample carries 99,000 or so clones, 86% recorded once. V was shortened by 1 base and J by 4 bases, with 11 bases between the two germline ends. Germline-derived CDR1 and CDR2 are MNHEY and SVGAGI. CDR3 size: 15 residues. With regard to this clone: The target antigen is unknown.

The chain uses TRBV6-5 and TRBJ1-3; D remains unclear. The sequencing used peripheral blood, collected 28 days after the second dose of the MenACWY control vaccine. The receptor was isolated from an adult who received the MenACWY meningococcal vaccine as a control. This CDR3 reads CASSYFSGRGNTIYF. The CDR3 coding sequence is TGTGCCAGCAGTTACTTTTCGGGCAGGGGAAACACCATATATTTT.